The clone carrying this T cell receptor beta chain was seen more than once but under ten times. What it binds is unknown. The source of the sample is a study of shared clonotypes between healthy human individuals. At the level of the study: A few men and a couple of women, aged 18 to 49, were donors.

Findings and limits, study-wide: It was expected that sequencing depth would affect clonotype sharing among donors.

The study drew all its donors from Caucasian adults living in Nashville, Tennessee. The genomic DNA of each subset was split evenly across several immunoSEQ plates. The method was immunoSEQ multiplex PCR; TCRdb's version includes in-frame clones alone and lacks a portion of them. The sample includes fewer than 600,000 clones, about 74% seen only once; the top ten take around 11%. This TCR was sampled from a woman in her thirties or forties in good health. Some clones in this sample may be carry-over from other donors' samples. Sequenced material: PBMCs.

The CDR3 sequence: CASSSQGTSGIGSEQFF. The CDR3, as DNA: TGCGCCAGCAGCTCCCAAGGGACTAGCGGGATTGGGAGTGAGCAGTTCTTC. The rearrangement joins TRBV5-1 to TRBJ2-1; TRBD2 aligns across 13 bases. V dropped 3 bases and J dropped 9; count of bases not matched to a gene: 12. The CDR3 runs 17 residues. Germline lookup yields CDR1 SGHRS and CDR2 YFSETQ.